The clone carrying this TCR beta chain was counted a few times. Its antigen is not known. The data stem from a study of cytomegalovirus exposure and HLA in healthy donors. Study-wide findings and caveats: Later genetic work tied a missense DCLRE1C variant to beta-chain V and J trimming.

Both 60 Vbeta primers and 13 Jbeta primers went into the PCR. Under the authors' procedure: It was a later analysis that counted approximately 81 million unique TCR beta chains, of which 9 million to 13 million were shared. TCRdb's copy holds only in-frame clones and misses some; the assay was immunoSEQ multiplex PCR. V and J calls and clone size are copied from that table; D and trimming were computed from the DNA. Here the sample spans under 200,000 clones, roughly 13% being singletons. When sampled, the donors appeared nominally healthy, though they likely had unrecorded immune exposures. Trimming pared 6 bases from V and 4 bases from J, leaving 9 bases between. Per the germline V gene, CDR1 is MDHEN and CDR2 is SYDVKM. The CDR3 loop spans 13 amino acids.

The chain combines TRBV28 with TRBJ1-4; D not certain. Sample: PBMCs. This sequence was found in a middle-aged man in good health and CMV-seropositive. The chain's CDR3 is CASSQNSNEKLFF. DNA for the CDR3: TGTGCCAGCAGCCAGAACAGTAATGAAAAACTGTTTTTT.